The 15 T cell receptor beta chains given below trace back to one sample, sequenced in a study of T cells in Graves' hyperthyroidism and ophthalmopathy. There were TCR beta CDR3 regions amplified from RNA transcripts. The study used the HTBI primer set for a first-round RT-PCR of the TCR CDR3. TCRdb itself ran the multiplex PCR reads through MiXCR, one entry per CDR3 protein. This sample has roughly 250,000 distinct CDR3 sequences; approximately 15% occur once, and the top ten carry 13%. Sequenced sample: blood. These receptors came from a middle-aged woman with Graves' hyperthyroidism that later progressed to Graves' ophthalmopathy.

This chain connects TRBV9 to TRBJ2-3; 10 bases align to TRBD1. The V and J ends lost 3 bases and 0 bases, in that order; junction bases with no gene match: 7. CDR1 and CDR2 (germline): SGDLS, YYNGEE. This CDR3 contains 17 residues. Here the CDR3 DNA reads TGTGCCAGCAGCGCAGCGACAGGGGGCCTTAGCACAGATACGCAGTATTTT. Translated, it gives CASSAATGGLSTDTQYF.

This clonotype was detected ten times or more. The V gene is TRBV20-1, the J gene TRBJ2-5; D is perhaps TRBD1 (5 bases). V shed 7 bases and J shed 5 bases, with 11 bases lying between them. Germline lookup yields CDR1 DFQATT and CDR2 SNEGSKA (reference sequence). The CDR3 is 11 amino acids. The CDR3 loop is CSVQGMETQYF. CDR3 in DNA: TGCAGTGTCCAGGGAATGGAGACCCAGTACTTC.

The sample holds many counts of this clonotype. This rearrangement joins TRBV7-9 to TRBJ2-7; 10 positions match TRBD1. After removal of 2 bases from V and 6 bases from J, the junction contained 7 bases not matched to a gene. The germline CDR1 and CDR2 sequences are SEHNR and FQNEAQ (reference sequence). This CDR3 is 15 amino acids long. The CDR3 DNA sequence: TGTGCCAGCAGCTTACTGGGACAGGGGAAGTTCGAGCAGTACTTC. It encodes CASSLLGQGKFEQYF. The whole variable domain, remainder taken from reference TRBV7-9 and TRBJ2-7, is DTGVSQNPRHKITKRGQNVTFRCDPISEHNRLYWYRQTLGQGPEFLTYFQNEAQLEKSRLLSDRFSAERPKGSFSTLEIQRTEQGDSAMYLCASSLLGQGKFEQYFGPGTRLTVT.

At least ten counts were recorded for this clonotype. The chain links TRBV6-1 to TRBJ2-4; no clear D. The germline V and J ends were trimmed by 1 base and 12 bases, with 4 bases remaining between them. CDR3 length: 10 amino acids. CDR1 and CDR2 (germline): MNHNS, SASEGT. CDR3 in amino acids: CASSEVGQYF. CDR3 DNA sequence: TGTGCCAGCAGTGAAGTTGGTCAGTACTTC.

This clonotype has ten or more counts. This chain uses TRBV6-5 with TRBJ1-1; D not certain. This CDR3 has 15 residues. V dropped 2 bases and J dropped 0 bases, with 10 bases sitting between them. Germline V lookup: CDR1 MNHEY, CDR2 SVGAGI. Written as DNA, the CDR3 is TGTGCCAGCAGTTACGGTAAAGTTATGAACACTGAAGCTTTCTTT. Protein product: CASSYGKVMNTEAFF.

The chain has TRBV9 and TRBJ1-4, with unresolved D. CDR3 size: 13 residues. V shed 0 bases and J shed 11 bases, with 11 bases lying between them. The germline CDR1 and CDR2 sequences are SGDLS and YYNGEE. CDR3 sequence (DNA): TGTGCCAGCAGCGTAGATGGAGGGTCGAAACTGTTTTTT. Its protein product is CASSVDGGSKLFF.

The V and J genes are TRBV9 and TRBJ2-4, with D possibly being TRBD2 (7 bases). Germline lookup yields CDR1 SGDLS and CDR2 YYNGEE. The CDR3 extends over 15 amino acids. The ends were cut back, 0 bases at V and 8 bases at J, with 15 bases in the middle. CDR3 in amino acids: CASSVGLGGGDIQYF. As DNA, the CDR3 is TGTGCCAGCAGCGTAGGACTAGGGGGAGGGGACATTCAGTACTTC.

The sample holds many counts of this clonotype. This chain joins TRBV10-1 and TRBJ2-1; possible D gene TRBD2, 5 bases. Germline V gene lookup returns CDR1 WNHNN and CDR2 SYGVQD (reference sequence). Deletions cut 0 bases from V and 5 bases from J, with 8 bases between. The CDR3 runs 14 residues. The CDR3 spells CASSESDFHNEQFF. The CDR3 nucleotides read TGCGCCAGCAGTGAGTCGGACTTCCACAATGAGCAGTTCTTC.

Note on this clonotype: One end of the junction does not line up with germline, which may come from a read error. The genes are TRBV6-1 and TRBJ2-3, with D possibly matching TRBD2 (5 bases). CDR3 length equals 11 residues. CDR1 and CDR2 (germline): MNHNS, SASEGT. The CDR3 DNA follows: TGCGCGGTCGGGGACACAGATACGCAGTATTTT. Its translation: CAVGDTDTQYF.

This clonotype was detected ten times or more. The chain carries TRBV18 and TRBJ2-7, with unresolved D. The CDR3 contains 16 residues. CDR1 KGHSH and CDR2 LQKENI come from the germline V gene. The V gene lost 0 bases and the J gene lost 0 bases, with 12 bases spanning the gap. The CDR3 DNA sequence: TGTGCCAGCTCACCACCAAACGCACGGAGCTCCTACGAGCAGTACTTC. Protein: CASSPPNARSSYEQYF.

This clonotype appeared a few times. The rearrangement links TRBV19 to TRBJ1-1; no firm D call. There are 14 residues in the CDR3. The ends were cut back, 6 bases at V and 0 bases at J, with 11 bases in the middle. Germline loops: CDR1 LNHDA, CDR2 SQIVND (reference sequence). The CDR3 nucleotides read TGTGCCAGTAGACAGAACTTCATGAACACTGAAGCTTTCTTT. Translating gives CASRQNFMNTEAFF.

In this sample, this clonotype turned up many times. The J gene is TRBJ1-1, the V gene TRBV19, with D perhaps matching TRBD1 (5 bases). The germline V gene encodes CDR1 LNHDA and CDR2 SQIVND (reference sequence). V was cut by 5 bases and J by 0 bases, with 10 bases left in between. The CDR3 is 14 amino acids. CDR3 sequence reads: CASSSGRLNTEAFF. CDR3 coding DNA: TGTGCCAGTAGTTCGGGACGGCTGAACACTGAAGCTTTCTTT. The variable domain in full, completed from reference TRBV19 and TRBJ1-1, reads DGGITQSPKYLFRKEGQNVTLSCEQNLNHDAMYWYRQDPGQGLRLIYYSQIVNDFQKGDIAEGYSVSREKKESFPLTVTSAQKNPTAFYLCASSSGRLNTEAFFGQGTRLTVV.

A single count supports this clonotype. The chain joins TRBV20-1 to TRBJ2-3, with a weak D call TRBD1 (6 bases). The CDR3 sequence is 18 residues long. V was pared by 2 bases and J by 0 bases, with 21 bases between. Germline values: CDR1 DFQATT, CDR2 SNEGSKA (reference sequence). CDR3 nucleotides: TGCAGTGCTAGACAGCTAGACAGGCCTACTCATAGCACAGATACGCAGTATTTT. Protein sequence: CSARQLDRPTHSTDTQYF.

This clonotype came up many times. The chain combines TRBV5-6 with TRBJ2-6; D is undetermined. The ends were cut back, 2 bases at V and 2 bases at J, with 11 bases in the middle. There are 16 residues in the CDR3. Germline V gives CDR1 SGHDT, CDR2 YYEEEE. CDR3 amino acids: CASSFRSATGANVLTF. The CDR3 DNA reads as TGTGCCAGCAGCTTCCGTTCCGCAACTGGGGCCAACGTCCTGACTTTC.

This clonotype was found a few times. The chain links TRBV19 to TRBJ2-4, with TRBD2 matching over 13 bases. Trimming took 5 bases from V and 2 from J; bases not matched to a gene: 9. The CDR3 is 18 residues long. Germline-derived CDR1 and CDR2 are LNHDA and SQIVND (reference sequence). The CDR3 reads CASSLGLAGARTKNIQYF. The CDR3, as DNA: TGTGCCAGTAGTCTAGGACTAGCGGGGGCGAGGACCAAAAACATTCAGTACTTC.